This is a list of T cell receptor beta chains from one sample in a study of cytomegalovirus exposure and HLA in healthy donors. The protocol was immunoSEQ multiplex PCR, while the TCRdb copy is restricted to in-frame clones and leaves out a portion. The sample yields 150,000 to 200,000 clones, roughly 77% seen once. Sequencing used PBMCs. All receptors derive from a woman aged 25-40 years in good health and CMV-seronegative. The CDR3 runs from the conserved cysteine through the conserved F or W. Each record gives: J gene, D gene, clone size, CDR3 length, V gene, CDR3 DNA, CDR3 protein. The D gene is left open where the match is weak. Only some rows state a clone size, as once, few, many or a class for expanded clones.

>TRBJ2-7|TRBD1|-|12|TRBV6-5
TGTGCCAGCAGTTGGGACAGATACGAGCAGTACTTC
CASSWDRYEQYF
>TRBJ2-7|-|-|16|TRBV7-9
TGTGCCAGCAGCTCCCCGGGAAGCGGGCTCTCCTACGAGCAGTACTTC
CASSSPGSGLSYEQYF
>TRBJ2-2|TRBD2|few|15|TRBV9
TGTGCCAGCAGCGTTCTAGCGGGAGTTGCCGGGGAGCTGTTTTTT
CASSVLAGVAGELFF
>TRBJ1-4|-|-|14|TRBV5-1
TGCGCCAGCAGCTTGGGGGGGCGTAATGAAAAACTGTTTTTT
CASSLGGRNEKLFF
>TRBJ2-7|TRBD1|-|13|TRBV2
TGTGCCACTCAGTGGACAGGGAGCTACGAGCAGTACTTC
CATQWTGSYEQYF
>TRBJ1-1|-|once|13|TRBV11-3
TGTGCCAGCAGCTTAGGCGAGGGCACTGAAGCTTTCTTT
CASSLGEGTEAFF
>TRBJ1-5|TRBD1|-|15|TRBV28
TGTGCCAGCAGTTGGGGACAGGGGGGGTTTCAGCCCCAGCATTTT
CASSWGQGGFQPQHF
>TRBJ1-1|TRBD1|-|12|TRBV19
TGTGCCAGTAGTGCACAGGGGAAAGGGGCTTTCTTT
CASSAQGKGAFF
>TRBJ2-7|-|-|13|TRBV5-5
TGTGCCAGCAGCCGAGAGGGATACTACGAGCAGTACTTC
CASSREGYYEQYF
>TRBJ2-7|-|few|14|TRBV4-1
TGCGCCAGCAGCCAAGGGTCTGCTACCTACGAGCAGTACTTC
CASSQGSATYEQYF
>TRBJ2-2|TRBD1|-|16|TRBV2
TGCGCCAGCAGGGTTCGACAGGGTATAAACACCGGGGAGCTGTTTTTT
CASRVRQGINTGELFF
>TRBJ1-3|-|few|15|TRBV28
TGTGCCAGCAGTTCACATGAGGCGGCCGGAAACACCATATATTTT
CASSSHEAAGNTIYF
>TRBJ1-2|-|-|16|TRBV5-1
TGCGCCAGCAGCTTGGCCGGTGGGGCAGGGAACTATGGCTACACCTTC
CASSLAGGAGNYGYTF
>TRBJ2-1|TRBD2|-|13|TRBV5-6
TGTGCCAGCAGCTTACGGGGAGGGGATGAGCAGTTCTTC
CASSLRGGDEQFF
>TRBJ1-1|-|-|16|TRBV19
TGTGCCAGTAGTACCCCTAGGCAGGGAGGTGGCACTGAAGCTTTCTTT
CASSTPRQGGGTEAFF
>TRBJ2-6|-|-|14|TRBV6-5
TGTGCCAGCAGTCGAGATCCCGGGGCCAACGTCCTGACTTTC
CASSRDPGANVLTF
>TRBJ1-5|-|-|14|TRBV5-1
TGCGCCAGCAGCTTGTGGGCAGGGGATCAGCCCCAGCATTTT
CASSLWAGDQPQHF
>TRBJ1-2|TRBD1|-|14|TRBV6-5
TGTGCCAGCAGCCCAGGGGGGCTGAGCTATGGCTACACCTTC
CASSPGGLSYGYTF
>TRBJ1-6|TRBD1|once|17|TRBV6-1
TGTGCCAGCAGTGATTTGGTTGGGCAGGGGGCCTATTCACCCCTCCACTTT
CASSDLVGQGAYSPLHF
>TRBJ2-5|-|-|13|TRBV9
TGTGCCAGCAGCGTCAGGGTTGGAGAGACCCAGTACTTC
CASSVRVGETQYF
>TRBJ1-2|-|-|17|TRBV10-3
TGTGCCATCAGTGATCCTAGTTCTACGCGACTGAACTATGGCTACACCTTC
CAISDPSSTRLNYGYTF
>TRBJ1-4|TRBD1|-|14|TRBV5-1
TGCGCCAGCAGCAAACAGGGGACTGGAGAAAAACTGTTTTTT
CASSKQGTGEKLFF
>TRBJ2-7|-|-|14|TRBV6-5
TGTGCCAGCAGTTACGAGGTCAGAGCCTACGAGCAGTACTTC
CASSYEVRAYEQYF
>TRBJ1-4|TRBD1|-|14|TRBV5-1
TGCGCCAGCAGCCTGACAGGGGGCAGTGAAAAACTGTTTTTT
CASSLTGGSEKLFF
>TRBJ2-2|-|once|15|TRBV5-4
TGTGCCAGCAGCCGGTACCAGGGGAACACCGGGGAGCTGTTTTTT
CASSRYQGNTGELFF
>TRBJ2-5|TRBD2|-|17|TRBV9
TGTGCCAGCAGCGAGAGGGCTAGCGGGGGGGCATGGGAGACCCAGTACTTC
CASSERASGGAWETQYF
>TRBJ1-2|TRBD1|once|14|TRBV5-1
TGCGCCAGCAGCTTCCTGACAGGGGAGGATGGCTACACCTTC
CASSFLTGEDGYTF
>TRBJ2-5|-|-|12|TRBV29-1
TGCAGCGTTTGCCCAGAACAAGAGACCCAGTACTTC
CSVCPEQETQYF
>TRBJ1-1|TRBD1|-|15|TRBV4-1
TGCGCCAGCAGCCATACCGGGACAGGAGCATTTGAAGCTTTCTTT
CASSHTGTGAFEAFF
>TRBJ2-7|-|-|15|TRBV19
TGTGCCAGTAAGAGTGGGAGCGGAGGGACCTACGAGCAGTACTTC
CASKSGSGGTYEQYF
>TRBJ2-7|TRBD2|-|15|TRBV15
TGTGCCACCAGCAGAAGCGGGAGTATCGGCTACGAGCAGTACTTC
CATSRSGSIGYEQYF
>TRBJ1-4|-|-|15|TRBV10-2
TGCGCCAGCAAAACAGGGTGGGGAACTAATGAAAAACTGTTTTTT
CASKTGWGTNEKLFF
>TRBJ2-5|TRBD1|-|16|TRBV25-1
TGTGCCAGCAGTCCGCGGACAGGGCTGGACCAAGAGACCCAGTACTTC
CASSPRTGLDQETQYF
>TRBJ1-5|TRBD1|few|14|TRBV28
TGTGCCAGCAGCTCGGGACAGCCCAATCAGCCCCAGCATTTT
CASSSGQPNQPQHF
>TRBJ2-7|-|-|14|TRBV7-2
TGTGCCAGCAGCTTAGAAGGACAGCTCTCCGAGCAGTACTTC
CASSLEGQLSEQYF
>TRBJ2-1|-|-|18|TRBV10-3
TGTGCCATCAGTGAGTCTTGGGCCAGTACGAGCTCCTACAATGAGCAGTTCTTC
CAISESWASTSSYNEQFF
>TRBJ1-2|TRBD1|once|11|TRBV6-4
TGTGCCACCCAGGGGGCGGATGGCTACACCTTC
CATQGADGYTF
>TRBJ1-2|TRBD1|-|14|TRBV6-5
TGTGCCAGCAGTGCTACAGGGGGCCGGTATGGCTACACCTTC
CASSATGGRYGYTF
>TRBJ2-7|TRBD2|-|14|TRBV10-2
TGCGCCAGCCGGGTCGCGGGCGGGAGTCGCGAGCAGTACTTC
CASRVAGGSREQYF
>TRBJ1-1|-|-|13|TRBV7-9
TGTGCCAGCAGGGCGGAGGAATACACTGAAGCTTTCTTT
CASRAEEYTEAFF
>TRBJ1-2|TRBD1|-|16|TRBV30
TGTGCCTGGAGGGGACAGGGCTTTACGGGTTACTATGGCTACACCTTC
CAWRGQGFTGYYGYTF
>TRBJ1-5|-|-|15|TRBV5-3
TGTGCCAGGCCCAGGGGAATGTGCACCAATCAGCCCCAGCATTTT
CARPRGMCTNQPQHF
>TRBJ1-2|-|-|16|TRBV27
TGTGCCAGCAGTCCGTCTCGGAGCATTACTAACTATGGCTACACCTTC
CASSPSRSITNYGYTF
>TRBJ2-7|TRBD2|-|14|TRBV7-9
TGTGCCAGCAGTCCTGGGACTAGCCCCTACGAGCAGTACTTC
CASSPGTSPYEQYF